This entry concerns a single TCR beta chain. Its antigen is not identified. The authors reverse transcribed all of the isolated RNA, so sequencing captured expressed TCRB transcripts. The data were produced by immunoSEQ multiplex PCR, yet TCRdb's version contains in-frame clones alone and is incomplete. Found here are more than 550,000 clones, around 15% of them singletons; the top ten hold approximately 0.039%. Cells sorted by CD45RO/CCR7/CD25/CD127/CD95/CD27 comprised CD4+ naive, central memory, regulatory and stem cell-like memory cells. Germline V lookup: CDR1 PRHDT, CDR2 FYEKMQ (reference sequence). The length of the CDR3 is 17 residues. Trimming took 5 bases from V and 1 from J; bases not matched to a gene: 9. This sample is drawn from a study of beta chain features in type 1 diabetes. About the research overall: The patient and healthy donor groups were comparable for age, gender and cell yields.

Study-level results: Significant though moderate, a shortening of TCRB CDR3s appeared in all four CD4+ subsets of Type 1 diabetes patients.

The clonotype originates from a man younger than 35 with type 1 diabetes. The chain couples TRBV13 to TRBJ1-2; 11 nucleotides agree with TRBD1. Material for sequencing was naive CD4+ T cells from blood. The CDR3 reads CASSPRTGGAFNYGYTF. Here the CDR3 DNA reads TGTGCCAGCAGCCCTCGGACAGGGGGCGCTTTTAACTATGGCTACACCTTC.